This passage covers 27 T cell receptor beta chains from one sample sequenced in a study of CD8+CD57+ T cells in acquired aplastic anemia. Patients selected for sequencing had displayed CD8+CD57+ cell expansion by flow cytometry. Investigators profiled TCR beta VDJ and CDR3 from genomic DNA template. TCRdb passed the reads through MiXCR, listing each CDR3 protein once. Found here are approximately 170,000 distinct CDR3 sequences, around half of them singletons; the top ten hold 2.5% to 4%. The sample was sorted CD4+, CD8+, or CD8+CD57+ T cells (not recorded which) from PBMCs. The origin of the receptors is a human donor with aplastic anemia.

The chain couples TRBV24-1 to TRBJ2-3; D uncertain. CDR1 and CDR2 from the germline V gene are KGHDR and SFDVKD. V shed 4 bases and J shed 1 base, with 14 bases lying between them. The CDR3 has 16 residues. CDR3: CATSEVDLGRTDTQYF. The CDR3 DNA is TGTGCCACCAGTGAGGTCGACTTGGGCCGCACAGATACGCAGTATTTT.

The chain employs TRBV29-1 and TRBJ2-1, with TRBD2 matching over 12 bases. Germline V gene sequence: CDR1 SQVTM, CDR2 ANQGSEA. V shed 4 bases, J shed 4 bases, and the junction held 5 bases outside the gene matches. CDR3 length: 15 residues. The CDR3 coding sequence is TGCAGCGTTGCAACAACTAGCGGGGGGTACAATGAGCAGTTCTTC. It encodes CSVATTSGGYNEQFF.

The chain joins TRBV25-1 to TRBJ2-1; possible D gene TRBD2, 6 bases. This CDR3 has 15 residues. The V and J ends lost 3 bases and 4 bases respectively, with 13 bases between them. Germline V gene lookup returns CDR1 MGHDK and CDR2 SYGVNS. CDR3 bases: TGTGCCAGCAGTGAGGCGCTAGCGAGGTACAATGAGCAGTTCTTC. Protein product: CASSEALARYNEQFF.

A single count supports this clonotype. The gene calls are TRBV19 and TRBJ1-1; D call uncertain. The CDR3 contains 14 residues. Germline assignment: CDR1 LNHDA and CDR2 SQIVND (reference sequence). V lost 6 bases and J 0 bases, leaving 11 bases between the germline ends. CDR3 sequence (DNA): TGTGCCAGTAGCACCAGAGTAATGAACACTGAAGCTTTCTTT. It yields the protein CASSTRVMNTEAFF.

The CDR3 region has the DNA TGTGCCAGCTGCTGGGACAGGGGGCTCGAGACTAATGAAAAACTGTTTTTT. The encoded protein is CASCWDRGLETNEKLFF. This rearrangement joins TRBV25-1 to TRBJ1-4; TRBD1 matches at 12 bases. CDR3 length: 17 residues. The germline V gene has CDR1 MGHDK and CDR2 SYGVNS. Trimming cost V 8 bases and J 2 bases; bases outside gene matches: 9.

Ten or more counts support this clonotype. The chain links TRBV20-1 to TRBJ2-5; TRBD2 matches at 10 bases. Germline CDR1 reads DFQATT; CDR2 reads SNEGSKA (reference sequence). V was clipped by 0 bases and J by 3 bases; unmatched bases: 7. CDR3 size: 16 residues. Here the CDR3 DNA reads TGCAGTGCTAGAGATAAAGAGCTAGCGGGGGAAGAGACCCAGTACTTC. Amino acid sequence: CSARDKELAGEETQYF.

The V gene is TRBV7-3, the J gene TRBJ2-1, with D maybe TRBD1 (6 bases). Trimming pared 4 bases from V and 2 bases from J, leaving 15 bases between. Germline assignment: CDR1 SGHTA and CDR2 FQGTGA. This CDR3 spans 16 amino acids. Written as DNA, the CDR3 is TGTGCCAGCAGCTCACGTCAGGGGCTCACCTACAATGAGCAGTTCTTC. Residues: CASSSRQGLTYNEQFF.

This clonotype has a single count. At one boundary the junction diverges from the germline segment, which might be a read error. V and J are TRBV19 and TRBJ2-2, with D tentatively TRBD2 (6 bases). The CDR3 loop spans 14 amino acids. In germline, CDR1 is LNHDA, CDR2 SQIVND (reference sequence). The CDR3 region is CASSTRIPPGGLFF. The CDR3 DNA is TGTGCCAGTAGTACAAGGATCCCACCCGGGGGGCTGTTTTTT.

This clonotype was counted only a few times. The CDR3 spells CASSYPPGGAGGLHEQFF. In DNA, the CDR3 is TGTGCCAGCAGTTACCCGCCTGGGGGAGCGGGGGGCCTCCATGAGCAGTTCTTC. The chain is built from TRBV6-2 or TRBV6-3 and TRBJ2-1, with 9 bases fitting TRBD2. Losses at the gene ends were 2 bases for V and 8 bases for J; bases not matched to a gene: 16. The CDR3 has 18 residues. CDR1 and CDR2 (germline): MNHEY, SVGEGT.

The chain couples TRBV2 to TRBJ2-5; D remains unclear. Deletions cut 7 bases from V and 4 bases from J, with 25 bases between. Germline assignment: CDR1 SNHLY and CDR2 FYNNEI. This CDR3 spans 17 amino acids. The CDR3, as DNA: TGTGCCAGCATTTCCGCCCGACCCTCCCAAGCGCGAGAGACCCAGTACTTC. Its protein product is CASISARPSQARETQYF.

The rearrangement links TRBV24-1 to TRBJ2-2; 7 positions match TRBD1. In germline, CDR1 is KGHDR, CDR2 SFDVKD. The V segment lost 0 bases and the J segment 3 bases; nucleotides outside the gene matches: 0. The CDR3 is 15 residues long. As DNA, the CDR3 is TGTGCCACCAGTGATTTGGACAGGGACACCGGGGAGCTGTTTTTT. Amino acids: CATSDLDRDTGELFF.

This clonotype was seen repeatedly, ten times or more. The chain links TRBV11-1 to TRBJ2-1; 10 nucleotides agree with TRBD1. Germline loops: CDR1 SGHAT, CDR2 FQDESV (reference sequence). This CDR3 is 21 amino acids long. Trimming took 1 base from V and 4 from J; bases not matched to a gene: 19. In DNA, the CDR3 is TGTGCCAGCAGCTTAGGGTTGGGGGACAGGGGAAAGAATAAGCATTACAATGAGCAGTTCTTC. Encoded protein: CASSLGLGDRGKNKHYNEQFF.

The V call is TRBV2, the J call TRBJ1-2, with 7 bases aligning to TRBD1. The CDR3 has 13 residues. The junction had 7 bases not matched to a gene; V was cut back by 6 bases and J by 6 bases. Germline assignment: CDR1 SNHLY and CDR2 FYNNEI. CDR3 protein: CASRGQPLDGYTF. DNA of the CDR3: TGTGCCAGCAGGGGACAGCCTCTTGATGGCTACACCTTC. The full variable domain, its missing parts supplied by reference TRBV2 and TRBJ1-2, is EPEVTQTPSHQVTQMGQEVILRCVPISNHLYFYWYRQILGQKVEFLVSFYNNEISEKSEIFDDQFSVERPDGSNFTLKIRSTKLEDSAMYFCASRGQPLDGYTFGSGTRLTVV.

This clonotype showed up many times. The chain carries TRBV4-2 and TRBJ1-5; 8 bases are a match to TRBD1. There are 16 residues in the CDR3. The V gene end was trimmed by 2 bases and the J gene end by 11 bases; junction bases not matched to a gene: 14. Germline V gene sequence: CDR1 LGHNA, CDR2 YNFKEQ. The CDR3 loop reads CASSQTGQVGPVAQHF. DNA for the CDR3: TGTGCCAGCAGCCAAACGGGACAGGTGGGCCCCGTGGCCCAGCATTTT.

This CDR3 reads CASSPNRGPTETQYF. The CDR3 coding sequence is TGTGCCAGCTCACCGAACAGGGGACCCACAGAGACCCAGTACTTC. This chain links TRBV18 with TRBJ2-5, with 7 nucleotides matching TRBD1. After removal of 3 bases from V and 4 bases from J, the junction contained 8 bases not matched to a gene. Germline-derived CDR1 and CDR2 are KGHSH and LQKENI. The CDR3 contains 15 residues.

Ten or more counts support this clonotype. CDR3 in amino acids: CASSRSGSSYNEQFF. The CDR3 DNA reads as TGTGCCAGCAGTCGTAGCGGAAGCTCCTACAATGAGCAGTTCTTC. The chain employs TRBV7-8 and TRBJ2-1; D is perhaps TRBD2 (6 bases). Trimming removed 6 bases at V and 0 bases at J, with 12 bases between. This CDR3 contains 15 residues. Per germline, CDR1 SGHVS and CDR2 FQNEAQ.

V gene TRBV11-2 combines with J gene TRBJ2-4, with D perhaps being TRBD1 or TRBD2 (5 bases each). This CDR3 has 12 residues. Trimming took off 3 bases at V and 14 bases at J, with 14 bases between the two ends. Germline V gene data show CDR1 as SGHAT and CDR2 as FQNNGV. CDR3 in DNA: TGTGCCAGCAGCTTGGTGGGGGTAATCGAGTACTTC. Translation gives CASSLVGVIEYF. The whole variable domain, remainder taken from reference TRBV11-2 and TRBJ2-4, is EAGVAQSPRYKIIEKRQSVAFWCNPISGHATLYWYQQILGQGPKLLIQFQNNGVVDDSQLPKDRFSAERLKGVDSTLKIQPAKLEDSAVYLCASSLVGVIEYFGAGTRLSVL.

This clonotype was seen more than once but under ten times. The chain combines TRBV7-2 with TRBJ2-5; D not certain. Germline lookup yields CDR1 SGHTA and CDR2 FQGNSA. The ends were cut back, 4 bases at V and 5 bases at J, with 8 bases in the middle. The length of the CDR3 is 12 residues. Here the CDR3 reads CASSSQGETQYF. DNA for the CDR3: TGTGCCAGCAGCTCACAAGGCGAGACCCAGTACTTC.

There are many counts of this clonotype. The chain joins TRBV19 to TRBJ2-1; 10 nucleotides align to TRBD2. Germline V lookup: CDR1 LNHDA, CDR2 SQIVND (reference sequence). The CDR3 has 12 amino acids. CDR3 nucleotide sequence: TGTGCAAGCGGGAGGGGGTACAATGAGCAGTTCTTC. This sequence encodes CASGRGYNEQFF.

J is TRBJ1-5 and V is TRBV12-3 or TRBV12-4, with a possible D match to TRBD1 (5 bases). V lost 8 bases, J lost 6 bases, and 17 bases lay in between. The CDR3 has 14 residues. This chain's CDR3 is CASSPAGGPQPQHF. DNA of the CDR3: TGTGCCAGCTCCCCCGCCGGGGGTCCTCAGCCCCAGCATTTT.

This clonotype was recorded many times. The chain links TRBV6-2 or TRBV6-3 to TRBJ1-1; D is perhaps TRBD1 (6 bases). From germline, CDR1 is MNHEY and CDR2 SVGEGT. Trimming stripped 0 bases from V and 4 bases from J, with 6 bases between. The CDR3 is 13 residues long. As DNA, the CDR3 is TGTGCCAGCAGTTACTCGGGGGCCACTGAAGCTTTCTTT. It specifies CASSYSGATEAFF.

Comments on this clonotype: It may be a read error: a sequence one base away is much more abundant. The chain has TRBV3-1 and TRBJ1-1, with D unresolved. Germline V CDR1 and CDR2: LGHDT, YNNKEL (reference sequence). The CDR3 totals 14 residues. The CDR3 here is CASSQGQRNTEALF. The CDR3, as DNA: TGTGCCAGCAGCCAAGGCCAGAGAAACACTGAAGCTCTCTTT.

This chain joins TRBV7-8 and TRBJ1-2; 10 positions match TRBD1. There are 14 residues in the CDR3. Germline lookup yields CDR1 SGHVS and CDR2 FQNEAQ. Germline trimming cut 8 bases from V and 8 bases from J; bases unmatched to any gene: 11. CDR3 residues: CASWDRGPGSGYTF. CDR3 DNA sequence: TGTGCCAGCTGGGACAGGGGCCCCGGGTCGGGCTACACCTTC.

To note about this clonotype: Given a much more abundant clone one base away, this may be a read error. The chain combines TRBV2 with TRBJ2-6, with D possibly being TRBD1 (7 bases). The CDR3 is 15 amino acids. The V gene lost 6 bases and the J gene lost 0 bases, with 9 bases spanning the gap. Germline values: CDR1 SNHLY, CDR2 FYNNEI. The CDR3 DNA sequence: TGTGCCAGCAGCCAGGGGGGCTCTGGGGCCAACGTCCTGACTTTC. Translating gives CASSQGGSGANVLTF.

This chain links TRBV10-3 with TRBJ1-2; possibly TRBD1 for D (5 bases). V lost 10 bases and J 1 base, leaving 13 bases between the germline ends. The CDR3 is 13 residues long. Germline CDR1 ENHRY, CDR2 SYGVKD. Here the CDR3 DNA reads TGTGCCACCAAACAGGAGCTTAACTATGGCTACACCTTC. Its translation is CATKQELNYGYTF.

This clonotype came up many times. The J gene is TRBJ2-1, the V gene TRBV19, with D perhaps matching TRBD2 (7 bases). The CDR3 has 18 amino acids. The germline gives CDR1 LNHDA, CDR2 SQIVND (reference sequence). Trimming pared 6 bases from V and 1 base from J, leaving 22 bases between. CDR3 nucleotide sequence: TGTGCCAGTAGGTCTCGGGGGGCGTCGTCCAGGTCCTACAATGAGCAGTTCTTC. It yields the protein CASRSRGASSRSYNEQFF.

In its sample, this clonotype was seen a few times. No conserved phenylalanine or tryptophan ends this CDR3, so it is likely a read error. The rearrangement links TRBV7-9 to TRBJ1-2; no clear D gene. CDR3 size: 15 residues. The V gene lost 1 base and the J gene lost 2 bases, with 11 bases spanning the gap. The germline V gene has CDR1 SEHNR and CDR2 FQNEAQ (reference sequence). The DNA of the CDR3 is TGTGCCAGCAGCTTAGTCCTAGCAGGAAACTATGGCTACACCTCC. Protein: CASSLVLAGNYGYTS.